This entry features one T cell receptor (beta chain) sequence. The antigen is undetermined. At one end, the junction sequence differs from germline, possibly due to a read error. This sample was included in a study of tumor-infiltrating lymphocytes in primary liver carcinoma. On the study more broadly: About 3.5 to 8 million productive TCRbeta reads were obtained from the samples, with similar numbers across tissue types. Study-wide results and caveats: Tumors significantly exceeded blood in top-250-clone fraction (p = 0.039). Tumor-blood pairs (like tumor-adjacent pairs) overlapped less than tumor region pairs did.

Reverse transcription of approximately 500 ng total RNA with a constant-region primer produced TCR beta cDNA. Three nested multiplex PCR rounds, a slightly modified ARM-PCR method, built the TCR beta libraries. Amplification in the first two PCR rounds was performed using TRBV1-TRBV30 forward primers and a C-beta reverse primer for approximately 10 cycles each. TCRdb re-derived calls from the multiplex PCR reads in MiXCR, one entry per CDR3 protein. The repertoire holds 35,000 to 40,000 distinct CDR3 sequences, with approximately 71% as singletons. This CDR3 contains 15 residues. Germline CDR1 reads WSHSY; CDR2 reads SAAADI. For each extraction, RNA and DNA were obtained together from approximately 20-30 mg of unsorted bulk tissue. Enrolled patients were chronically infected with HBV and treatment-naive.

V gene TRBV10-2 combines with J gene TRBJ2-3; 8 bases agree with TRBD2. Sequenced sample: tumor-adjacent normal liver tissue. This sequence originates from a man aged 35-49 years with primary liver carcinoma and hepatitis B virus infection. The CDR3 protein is CASSQSKAGVDTQYF. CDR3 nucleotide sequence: TGTGCCAGCAGTCAGTCAAAAGCGGGAGTGGATACGCAGTATTTT.